This note documents a single T cell receptor (beta chain) sequence. Its antigen is not identified. The protocol was immunoSEQ multiplex PCR, while the TCRdb copy is restricted to in-frame clones and leaves out a portion. The table shows about 34,000 clones, with approximately 78% occurring only once. These data are taken from a study of T cells in narcolepsy. Findings and limits, study-wide: Some memory CD4+ repertoires had no autoreactive clone sequences. Autoreactive clonotypes reportedly recurred in blood of same and different patients, not controls. Autoreactive HCRT-specific and TRIB2-specific clonotypes were marked in same-patient CSF-versus-blood CD4+ comparisons.

Sequencing input: CD45RA- memory CD4+ T cells from PBMCs. The sequence derives from a human donor with narcolepsy.

The CDR3 nucleotides read TGCGCCAGCAGCAGGAACGGGGACAGGGGGTGGACTGAAGCTTTCTTT. It translates to CASSRNGDRGWTEAFF. The chain links TRBV5-1 to TRBJ1-1; TRBD1 matches at 11 bases. The CDR3 spans 16 residues. Germline V gives CDR1 SGHRS, CDR2 YFSETQ. The V and J ends lost 4 bases and 5 bases, in that order; junction bases with no gene match: 10.